This T cell receptor beta chain was recorded in a study of monozygotic twins with inflammatory bowel disease (dated by TCRdb to between 2019 and 2020). A note on the overall study: In total, around 28 monozygotic twin pairs made up the full study: 19 Danish pairs, all IBD-discordant, plus nine German pairs, of which four were IBD-concordant and five were IBD-discordant. Each individual had, on average, about 151 000 unique TCRalpha sequences and 181 000 unique TCRbeta sequences available for analysis. Disease-associated traits were sought mainly through comparisons between IBD patients and their genetically identical healthy co-twins within discordant pairs. Results the study describes overall, beyond this receptor: Measured by the inverse Simpson index, TCRbeta repertoire diversity was lower in IBD patients than in their healthy co-twins. Repertoire similarity did not differ between concordant and discordant twins, possibly due to limited statistical power. Compared with healthy twins, IBD patients shared fewer clonotypes with other individuals, and the difference was most pronounced in patients with signs of disease activity. Different T cell subtypes could not be distinguished in the analysis. Differing immunosuppressive treatments among patients may have added background noise and inter-individual variability to the repertoires. The results gave no support for a single strong signal or clonotype linked to IBD.

About this clonotype: No antigen is known for it.

The receptor library was made with 5' RACE. Preparation of each TCR library used approximately 4,000 ng of total RNA. For each sample, cDNA synthesis with SMARTScribe reverse transcriptase was split into eight separate reactions. During cDNA synthesis, template switching introduced unique molecular identifiers that contained a 6-nucleotide sample barcode. TCRalpha and TCRbeta cDNA was amplified by two nested PCRs of around 16 and 10 cycles, with bead purification after each PCR. Before amplification, cDNA was treated with uracil DNA-glycosylase and purified using the QIAquick PCR purification kit. The second PCR added Illumina TruSeq-compatible adapters along with sample-specific barcodes. TapeStation and Qubit were used to check library quality and concentration, and 5 ng of each library was pooled. Pooled libraries were sequenced on an Illumina HiSeq2500 single-index Rapid Run with 2 x 100 bp reads and custom sequencing primers. As for how the authors treated the data: UMI-based consensus assembly with MiGEC version 1.2.6 was used to correct PCR and sequencing errors. MiXCR version 2.1.1 was used to carry out V(D)J alignment, clonotype assembly and CDR3 extraction. To normalise gene usage, clonotype sharing and MAIT/NKT TCR abundance, the top 1000, 10 000 and 20 000 clonotypes in each sample were analysed. After downsampling to 27 000 UMIs, diversity was calculated as the inverse Simpson index using the vegan R package. Statistical testing used paired Mann-Whitney U tests on the discordant twin pairs and applied Benjamini-Hochberg correction for multiple testing. TCRdb reprocessed the public reads and reports one entry per CDR3 protein sequence, without DNA. These V and J calls rely on TCRdb rather than the paper's analysis. The data table for this sample lists some 400,000 distinct CDR3 sequences. The ten largest clones add up to about 2.4% of the sample.

From each donor, a roughly 2.5 ml peripheral blood sample was drawn into PAXgene tubes and stored at -80 degrees C. Without T cell sorting, total RNA was isolated from whole blood using the PAXgene blood miRNA kit on an automated QIAcube. Peripheral blood from monozygotic twin pairs, either concordant or discordant for inflammatory bowel disease, underwent deep TCRalpha and TCRbeta repertoire profiling that used unique molecular barcoding. Smoking habits were recorded for all twin pairs, and individuals were classified as current, former or never smokers. The specimen was blood. This clonotype was sampled from a human donor with ulcerative colitis or Crohn's disease, or a healthy co-twin of an affected twin (not recorded which).

The CDR3 corresponds to CASSSLAEMKAFF. The V gene is TRBV27 and the J gene is TRBJ1-1. CDR1 and CDR2 were assigned from the germline V gene (reference sequence) as MNHEY and SMNVEV. Reading from cysteine to phenylalanine, the CDR3 counts 13 amino acids. Only the protein is on record.